This is a list of T cell receptor beta chains from one sample in a study of CD8+CD57+ T cells in acquired aplastic anemia. One entry per CDR3 protein, called by TCRdb with MiXCR from the reads. This table has roughly 170,000 distinct CDR3 sequences, approximately 48% appearing once. Sequenced input: sorted CD4+, CD8+, or CD8+CD57+ T cells (not recorded which) from PBMCs. All receptors derive from a human donor with aplastic anemia. The CDR3 runs from the conserved cysteine through the conserved F or W. The order of the fields is D gene, clone size, J gene, V gene, CDR3 protein, CDR3 DNA. The D gene is left open where the match is weak. Size is omitted from some rows. Given values are once, few, many or a class for expanded clones.

NA NA TRBJ2-7 TRBV5-6 CASSLVPSEYEQYF TGTGCCAGCAGCTTGGTCCCCTCCGAATACGAGCAGTACTTC
NA NA TRBJ1-1 TRBV19 CASSLSWGLSNTEAFF TGTGCCAGTAGTCTTTCATGGGGACTGTCGAACACTGAAGCTTTCTTT
TRBD2 NA TRBJ2-3 TRBV2 CASSVRSGGTDTQYF TGTGCCAGCAGTGTTCGTAGCGGGGGCACAGATACGCAGTATTTT
NA many TRBJ2-7 TRBV20-1 CSARERSSYEQYF TGCAGTGCTAGAGAAAGGAGCTCCTACGAGCAGTACTTC
TRBD1 few TRBJ1-3 TRBV30 CAWSRSETGMSGNTIYF TGTGCCTGGAGTAGATCCGAGACAGGGATGTCTGGAAACACCATATATTTT
TRBD1 NA TRBJ2-1 TRBV20-1 CSAPDRNNEQFF TGCAGTGCCCCGGACAGGAACAATGAGCAGTTCTTC
TRBD1 NA TRBJ1-2 TRBV24-1 CATSALAGGSNYGYTF TGTGCCACCAGTGCCCTGGCAGGGGGCTCTAACTATGGCTACACCTTC
NA few TRBJ2-3 TRBV2 CASSEMEDTQYF TGTGCCAGCAGTGAAATGGAAGATACGCAGTATTTT
TRBD2 NA TRBJ2-3 TRBV7-8 CASTKGLAGSEDTQYF TGTGCCAGCACCAAAGGACTAGCGGGGAGTGAAGATACGCAGTATTTT
TRBD1 NA TRBJ2-1 TRBV7-8 CASSRTGGDSYNEQFF TGTGCCAGCAGTAGGACAGGGGGTGACTCCTACAATGAGCAGTTCTTC
TRBD1 once TRBJ2-7 TRBV29-1 CNRTGSSYEQYF TGCAACCGGACAGGGTCCTCCTACGAGCAGTACTTC
NA few TRBJ1-2 TRBV7-6 CASRKPGSGYTF TGTGCCAGCAGAAAACCAGGGAGCGGCTACACCTTC
NA NA TRBJ2-7 TRBV4-1 CASSQGRQRYEQYF TGCGCCAGCAGCCAAGGTAGGCAGCGATACGAGCAGTACTTC
NA NA TRBJ1-2 TRBV2 CASSEVNTWGYTF TGTGCCAGCAGTGAAGTCAACACATGGGGCTACACCTTC
NA NA TRBJ2-5 TRBV12-3/TRBV12-4 CASSWTGRGRGETQYF TGTGCCAGCAGCTGGACAGGGCGAGGGAGGGGGGAGACCCAGTACTTC